The next 17 T cell receptor beta chains were all read from a single sample in a study of cytomegalovirus exposure and HLA in healthy donors. Profiling relied on immunoSEQ multiplex PCR, and the TCRdb table lists in-frame clones only, not all of them. This sample yields fewer than 100,000 clones, of which approximately 91% are seen a single time; roughly 1.9% belongs to the top ten. Sequences were obtained from PBMCs. The receptors shown here come from a man aged 30 to 39 in good health and CMV-seronegative.

The chain is built from TRBV5-1 and TRBJ2-1; TRBD2 matches 13 bases. CDR3 length: 15 residues. V was clipped by 0 bases and J by 7 bases; unmatched bases: 1. Per germline, CDR1 SGHRS and CDR2 YFSETQ. CDR3 DNA sequence: TGCGCCAGCAGCTTGGGACTAGCGGGAGGAAATGAGCAGTTCTTC. As protein: CASSLGLAGGNEQFF.

CDR3 amino acids: CASRMTGTGTYEQYF. DNA for the CDR3: TGTGCCAGCAGAATGACCGGGACAGGGACCTACGAGCAGTACTTC. The V and J genes are TRBV28 and TRBJ2-7, with 9 bases lining up with TRBD1. CDR1 and CDR2 from the germline V gene are MDHEN and SYDVKM. V shed 6 bases and J 2 bases; nucleotides not matched to a gene: 8. There are 15 residues in the CDR3.

The V gene is TRBV7-9, the J gene TRBJ1-1; no firm D call. The CDR3 contains 13 residues. V was clipped by 5 bases and J by 10 bases, with 17 bases between them. CDR1 is SEHNR, CDR2 FQNEAQ, per germline (reference sequence). The CDR3 DNA is TGTGCCAGCAGCCCCCCTCGCACTCCAGGAGCTTTCTTT. It translates to CASSPPRTPGAFF.

This chain joins TRBV21-1 and TRBJ2-3; TRBD1, the table's D call, was not compared with the DNA. TRBV21-1 is termed a pseudogene. The CDR3 sequence is 19 residues long. CDR3 sequence (DNA): TGTGCCAGCAGCTTTAGACAGGGAAGAGGAAACCTACCCACAGATACGCAGTATTTT. It specifies CASSFRQGRGNLPTDTQYF.

The chain couples TRBV7-9 to TRBJ2-2, with 9 bases fitting TRBD1. This CDR3 spans 18 amino acids. Germline-derived CDR1 and CDR2 are SEHNR and FQNEAQ (reference sequence). The junction had 15 bases not matched to a gene; V was cut back by 5 bases and J by 5 bases. CDR3 nucleotide sequence: TGTGCCAGCAGCATAGGGTCCCGGGACAGGGAAAGGACCGGGGAGCTGTTTTTT. Translating gives CASSIGSRDRERTGELFF.

The J gene is TRBJ2-2, the V gene TRBV5-4; 9 nucleotides match TRBD2. This CDR3 is built from 15 residues. V trimming: 1 base; J trimming: 7 bases; junction bases outside the gene matches: 5. From germline, CDR1 is SGHNT and CDR2 YYREEE (reference sequence). The CDR3, as DNA: TGTGCCAGCAGCTTGTGGCGGGGGGGCGTCGGGGAGCTGTTTTTT. Amino acids: CASSLWRGGVGELFF.

J is TRBJ1-6 and V is TRBV5-6; TRBD1 might be the D (6 bases). Germline assignment: CDR1 SGHDT and CDR2 YYEEEE. The CDR3 sequence is 16 residues long. V shed 0 bases and J shed 1 base, with 8 bases lying between them. The CDR3 DNA reads as TGTGCCAGCAGCTTGGTAGGGGGATCCTATAATTCACCCCTCCACTTT. As protein: CASSLVGGSYNSPLHF.

This clone has a single count. The V and J genes are TRBV28 and TRBJ1-2; 10 bases are a match to TRBD1. The CDR3 is made up of 17 amino acids. Germline V lookup: CDR1 MDHEN, CDR2 SYDVKM. The junction had 7 bases not matched to a gene; V was cut back by 3 bases and J by 0 bases. In DNA form, the CDR3 reads TGTGCCAGCAGTTTCCGGGACAGGGGACCAGCTAACTATGGCTACACCTTC. It translates to CASSFRDRGPANYGYTF.

The chain has TRBV7-9 and TRBJ2-7; the D gene is possibly TRBD2 (6 bases). CDR1 and CDR2 from the germline V gene are SEHNR and FQNEAQ (reference sequence). This CDR3 is 11 amino acids long. V dropped 10 bases and J dropped 3 bases, with 10 bases sitting between them. In nucleotides, the CDR3 is TGTGCCACCTTTAGCGGCTACGAGCAGTACTTC. It specifies CATFSGYEQYF.

The gene calls are TRBV11-2 and TRBJ2-3; 10 positions agree with TRBD2. Germline V lookup: CDR1 SGHAT, CDR2 FQNNGV. This CDR3 comprises 15 residues. With 4 bases clipped from V and 1 base from J, the junction kept 2 bases outside the gene matches. CDR3 DNA sequence: TGTGCCAGCAGCTCCGGGACTAGCGGCACAGATACGCAGTATTTT. Translated: CASSSGTSGTDTQYF.

The gene calls are TRBV13 and TRBJ2-7; 9 nucleotides align to TRBD1. The V and J ends lost 5 bases and 5 bases, in that order; junction bases with no gene match: 7. From germline, CDR1 is PRHDT and CDR2 FYEKMQ (reference sequence). The CDR3 has 14 residues. CDR3 DNA: TGTGCCAGCAGCGCAAGGGACAGGGTCCACGAGCAGTACTTC. Its translation is CASSARDRVHEQYF.

This chain links TRBV7-9 with TRBJ1-5; D remains unclear. CDR1 and CDR2 (germline): SEHNR, FQNEAQ (reference sequence). Trimming stripped 7 bases from V and 0 bases from J, with 10 bases between. This CDR3 region has 14 residues. CDR3 coding DNA: TGTGCCAGCACCCAGTCTTCTAGCAATCAGCCCCAGCATTTT. It codes for CASTQSSSNQPQHF. Together with reference TRBV7-9 and TRBJ1-5, the CDR3 gives the full variable domain: DTGVSQNPRHKITKRGQNVTFRCDPISEHNRLYWYRQTLGQGPEFLTYFQNEAQLEKSRLLSDRFSAERPKGSFSTLEIQRTEQGDSAMYLCASTQSSSNQPQHFGDGTRLSIL.

V gene TRBV28 combines with J gene TRBJ2-4, with D tentatively TRBD2 (5 bases). The CDR3 is 15 amino acids. In germline, CDR1 is MDHEN, CDR2 SYDVKM. Trimming stripped 3 bases from V and 0 bases from J, with 9 bases between. In DNA, the CDR3 is TGTGCCAGCAGTTTTGGTGGACTAGCCAAAAACATTCAGTACTTC. It encodes CASSFGGLAKNIQYF.

The V and J genes are TRBV15 and TRBJ1-2; 9 positions agree with TRBD1. The CDR3 consists of 15 residues. CDR1 is LNHNV and CDR2 is YYDKDF in the germline V gene (reference sequence). J lost 2 bases, V lost 3 bases, and 4 bases had no gene match. The CDR3 DNA reads TGTGCCACCAGCAGGTGGGACAGGGAGAACTATGGCTACACCTTC. Translated: CATSRWDRENYGYTF.

CDR3 DNA sequence: TGTGCCAGCAGTGGCCAGGGGCGGATCCAAGAGACCCAGTACTTC. It codes for CASSGQGRIQETQYF. The chain combines TRBV27 with TRBJ2-5; the D gene is possibly TRBD1 (6 bases). V lost 5 bases, J lost 1 base, and 14 bases lay in between. The CDR3 runs to 15 residues. Per germline, CDR1 MNHEY and CDR2 SMNVEV (reference sequence).

The chain combines TRBV9 with TRBJ2-1; D is possibly TRBD1 (6 bases). Looked up from germline, CDR1 is SGDLS and CDR2 is YYNGEE. Deletions cut 0 bases from V and 4 bases from J, with 14 bases between. This CDR3 region has 16 residues. CDR3 in DNA: TGTGCCAGCAGCGTAGTCTCTCAGGGGCGATACAATGAGCAGTTCTTC. This encodes CASSVVSQGRYNEQFF.

V usage is TRBV28 and J usage is TRBJ2-7, with D possibly being TRBD1 (5 bases). Germline V CDR1 and CDR2: MDHEN, SYDVKM. With 4 bases removed from V and 3 bases from J, the gap between germline ends came to 16 bases. The CDR3 runs 15 residues. This CDR3 reads CASSSTRQKIYEQYF. In DNA form, the CDR3 reads TGTGCCAGCAGTTCCACCCGACAGAAGATCTACGAGCAGTACTTC.